What follows are 25 T cell receptor beta chains derived from one specimen sequenced in a study of cytomegalovirus exposure and HLA in healthy donors (dated by TCRdb to 2015 to 2018). Libraries came from the immunoSEQ multiplex PCR assay. A mixture of 60 forward primers for TCR Vbeta segments and 13 reverse primers for TCR Jbeta segments was used in the multiplex PCR. Drawn from immuneACCESS, this table holds only the in-frame rearrangements with V and J called that TCRdb kept. Clones are partly lost; checked studies trace under half to an unresolved V gene and leave the rest unexplained. A total of 180,000 or so clones appear in this sample, 81% of them only once. The top ten hold approximately 5% of the sample. Sequenced material: PBMCs. These receptors were taken from a woman aged 18-30 years in good health and CMV-seropositive.

V and J are TRBV4-3 and TRBJ1-2, with D possibly TRBD1 on 5 matching bases. Germline CDR1 reads LGHNA; CDR2 reads YSLEER. The CDR3 totals 16 residues. V dropped 1 base and J dropped 1 base, with 13 bases sitting between them. For the CDR3, the DNA is TGCGCCAGCAGCCAAGTTTGGGGCAGGGTTAACTATGGCTACACCTTC. Translating gives CASSQVWGRVNYGYTF.

This chain connects TRBV27 to TRBJ1-1; a weak D match, TRBD1 (5 bases). Trimming stripped 5 bases from V and 3 bases from J, with 13 bases between. This CDR3 is built from 14 residues. Germline CDR1 MNHEY, CDR2 SMNVEV (reference sequence). In nucleotides, the CDR3 is TGTGCCAGCAGTCCCCCCGGGGGATACACTGAAGCTTTCTTT. This gives the protein CASSPPGGYTEAFF.

The rearrangement uses TRBV7-9 and TRBJ2-7, with TRBD1 matching over 8 bases. The germline V gene has CDR1 SEHNR and CDR2 FQNEAQ (reference sequence). V was pared by 6 bases and J by 3 bases, with 7 bases of the junction left unmatched. This CDR3 has 14 amino acids. DNA for the CDR3: TGTGCCAGCAGTTGGACAGGGAATGGCTACGAGCAGTACTTC. Its translation is CASSWTGNGYEQYF.

This clone came up once. The V call is TRBV5-8, the J call TRBJ2-3; D perhaps matches TRBD1 (5 bases). The germline gives CDR1 SGHTS, CDR2 YDEGEE. This CDR3 comprises 15 residues. Trimming pared 6 bases from V and 0 bases from J, leaving 14 bases between. CDR3 DNA sequence: TGTGCCAGCAACCTCTGGGCAGGGAGCACAGATACGCAGTATTTT. It is translated as CASNLWAGSTDTQYF. The variable domain in full, completed from reference TRBV5-8 and TRBJ2-3, reads EAGVTQSPTHLIKTRGQQATLRCSPISGHTSVYWYQQALGLGLQFLLWYDEGEERNRGNFPPRFSGRQFPNYSSELNVNALELEDSALYLCASNLWAGSTDTQYFGPGTRLTVL.

This chain joins TRBV7-9 and TRBJ1-1; D is unclear. Germline CDR1 reads SEHNR; CDR2 reads FQNEAQ (reference sequence). V shed 2 bases and J shed 4 bases, with 11 bases lying between them. The CDR3 is 14 residues long. The CDR3 region has the DNA TGTGCCAGCAGCTTACGGCGAGGCCGCACTGAAGCTTTCTTT. It specifies CASSLRRGRTEAFF. Full variable domain (rest looked up from reference TRBV7-9 and TRBJ1-1): DTGVSQNPRHKITKRGQNVTFRCDPISEHNRLYWYRQTLGQGPEFLTYFQNEAQLEKSRLLSDRFSAERPKGSFSTLEIQRTEQGDSAMYLCASSLRRGRTEAFFGQGTRLTVV.

The rearrangement links TRBV6-6 to TRBJ2-7; 7 bases align to TRBD1. Losses at the gene ends were 2 bases for V and 2 bases for J; bases not matched to a gene: 6. The CDR3 consists of 15 residues. Germline V gene data show CDR1 as MNHNY and CDR2 as SVGAGI (reference sequence). The CDR3 here is CASSYPGQSTYEQYF. The CDR3 nucleotides are TGTGCCAGCAGTTACCCGGGACAGTCGACCTACGAGCAGTACTTC.

The V gene is TRBV7-3, the J gene TRBJ1-2; no clear D. The CDR3 covers 10 residues. Germline CDR1 and CDR2: SGHTA and FQGTGA. V was pared by 5 bases and J by 13 bases, with 11 bases between. In DNA, the CDR3 is TGTGCCAGCAGCCCAGGACTGATCACCTTC. This sequence encodes CASSPGLITF.

The chain has TRBV28 and TRBJ1-6, with unresolved D. The CDR3 covers 13 residues. V was pared by 8 bases and J by 5 bases, with 10 bases between. CDR1 and CDR2 (germline): MDHEN, SYDVKM. CDR3 in amino acids: CASGRVDNSPLHF. DNA for the CDR3: TGTGCCAGCGGTAGAGTAGATAATTCACCCCTCCACTTT. Together with reference TRBV28 and TRBJ1-6, the CDR3 gives the full variable domain: DVKVTQSSRYLVKRTGEKVFLECVQDMDHENMFWYRQDPGLGLRLIYFSYDVKMKEKGDIPEGYSVSREKKERFSLILESASTNQTSMYLCASGRVDNSPLHFGNGTRLTVT.

CDR3 DNA sequence: TGTGCCAGCCTTTTGCGGCAAAGCTCCTATAATTCACCCCTCCACTTT. It codes for CASLLRQSSYNSPLHF. This chain links TRBV2 with TRBJ1-6; no clear D gene. The germline CDR1 and CDR2 sequences are SNHLY and FYNNEI. This CDR3 has 16 amino acids. V was pared by 8 bases and J by 0 bases, with 14 bases between. Together with reference TRBV2 and TRBJ1-6, the CDR3 gives the full variable domain: EPEVTQTPSHQVTQMGQEVILRCVPISNHLYFYWYRQILGQKVEFLVSFYNNEISEKSEIFDDQFSVERPDGSNFTLKIRSTKLEDSAMYFCASLLRQSSYNSPLHFGNGTRLTVT.

This chain connects TRBV7-2 to TRBJ1-2; 9 positions agree with TRBD1. V lost 5 bases to trimming and J lost 8 bases; unmatched junction nucleotides: 12. Germline CDR1 SGHTA, CDR2 FQGNSA. The CDR3 runs 15 residues. The CDR3 coding sequence is TGTGCCAGCAGCGTCCGTATGGGACAGGGATTGGGCTACACCTTC. Translation: CASSVRMGQGLGYTF.

The chain couples TRBV7-3 to TRBJ2-5; 7 bases agree with TRBD1. J was trimmed by 2 bases and V by 0 bases; bases with no gene match: 6. The CDR3 runs 16 residues. In germline, CDR1 is SGHTA, CDR2 FQGTGA. The CDR3: CASSLTGGGGQETQYF. CDR3 nucleotide sequence: TGTGCCAGCAGCTTAACAGGGGGCGGTGGGCAAGAGACCCAGTACTTC. The full variable domain, its missing parts supplied by reference TRBV7-3 and TRBJ2-5, is GAGVSQTPSNKVTEKGKYVELRCDPISGHTALYWYRQSLGQGPEFLIYFQGTGAADDSGLPNDRFFAVRPEGSVSTLKIQRTERGDSAVYLCASSLTGGGGQETQYFGPGTRLLVL.

The V call is TRBV4-1, the J call TRBJ1-2; D is unresolved. V shed 2 bases and J shed 4 bases, with 11 bases lying between them. Germline CDR1 MGHRA, CDR2 YSYEKL. The length of the CDR3 is 14 residues. In nucleotides, the CDR3 is TGCGCCAGCAGCCAACCGAGGCAGTTCTATGGCTACACCTTC. Protein: CASSQPRQFYGYTF.

The chain has TRBV4-1 and TRBJ1-2, with a possible D match to TRBD1 (6 bases). Trimming left V 2 bases short and J 5 bases short, with 9 bases between. The CDR3 totals 13 residues. Germline-derived CDR1 and CDR2 are MGHRA and YSYEKL. Written as DNA, the CDR3 is TGCGCCAGCAGCCAACTCCAGGGGTATGGCTACACCTTC. Protein: CASSQLQGYGYTF.

The chain employs TRBV6-1 and TRBJ1-3; D is possibly TRBD1 (6 bases). V was shortened by 4 bases and J by 0 bases, with 13 bases between the two germline ends. The germline V gene encodes CDR1 MNHNS and CDR2 SASEGT. The CDR3 runs to 16 residues. CDR3 in amino acids: CASSVHRVSSGNTIYF. The DNA of the CDR3 is TGTGCCAGCAGTGTACACAGGGTGAGCTCTGGAAACACCATATATTTT.

Written as DNA, the CDR3 is TGTGCCTGGAAAGCACGGACAGGTTTCGCCCATGAGCAGTTCTTC. Translation gives CAWKARTGFAHEQFF. This sequence joins TRBV30 and TRBJ2-1, with 7 bases that match TRBD1. There are 15 residues in the CDR3. Germline V gene sequence: CDR1 GTSNPN, CDR2 SVGIG (reference sequence). V lost 4 bases, J lost 8 bases, and 14 bases stayed unmatched.

CDR3 sequence: CASMDRENTEAFF. In DNA, the CDR3 is TGTGCCAGCATGGACAGGGAGAACACTGAAGCTTTCTTT. The chain is built from TRBV6-1 and TRBJ1-1; the match to TRBD1 covers 8 bases. The CDR3 runs 13 residues. After removal of 7 bases from V and 1 base from J, the junction contained 2 bases not matched to a gene. Germline-derived CDR1 and CDR2 are MNHNS and SASEGT.

The J gene is TRBJ1-1, the V gene TRBV7-9; no firm D call. V was trimmed by 2 bases and J by 9 bases, leaving 22 bases between them. This CDR3 spans 16 amino acids. The germline gives CDR1 SEHNR, CDR2 FQNEAQ (reference sequence). Here the CDR3 reads CASSLSGTAKKLKAFF. In DNA form, the CDR3 reads TGTGCCAGCAGCTTATCTGGAACAGCTAAAAAGTTAAAAGCTTTCTTT.

The chain employs TRBV28 and TRBJ1-6, with 8 bases that match TRBD1. The V gene end was trimmed by 6 bases and the J gene end by 10 bases; junction bases not matched to a gene: 8. The germline V gene encodes CDR1 MDHEN and CDR2 SYDVKM. This CDR3 contains 14 residues. Here the CDR3 reads CASRGAGGGSPLHF. The CDR3 DNA reads as TGTGCCAGCAGAGGGGCAGGGGGCGGGTCACCCCTCCACTTT.

This rearrangement joins TRBV7-9 to TRBJ2-1; TRBD2 matches at 7 bases. The germline gives CDR1 SEHNR, CDR2 FQNEAQ (reference sequence). The CDR3 is 12 residues long. V dropped 7 bases and J dropped 9; count of bases not matched to a gene: 6. CDR3 region: CASKWGGLEQFF. The CDR3 bases are TGTGCCAGCAAATGGGGGGGTCTTGAGCAGTTCTTC. Looking up the rest from reference TRBV7-9 and TRBJ2-1 gives the full variable domain: DTGVSQNPRHKITKRGQNVTFRCDPISEHNRLYWYRQTLGQGPEFLTYFQNEAQLEKSRLLSDRFSAERPKGSFSTLEIQRTEQGDSAMYLCASKWGGLEQFFGPGTRLTVL.

The chain couples TRBV5-4 to TRBJ1-2, with D hard to call. The CDR3 sequence is 16 residues long. CDR1 is SGHNT, CDR2 YYREEE, per germline (reference sequence). Trimming cost V 3 bases and J 4 bases, with 19 bases left between them. The CDR3 loop reads CASSSAGVAAVYGYTF. CDR3 coding DNA: TGTGCCAGCAGCTCGGCCGGGGTGGCGGCGGTCTATGGCTACACCTTC.

The J gene is TRBJ2-1, the V gene TRBV5-1; weak D call: TRBD2 (7 bases). This CDR3 comprises 15 residues. V lost 0 bases, J lost 3 bases, and 10 bases lay in between. Germline values: CDR1 SGHRS, CDR2 YFSETQ. The CDR3 loop reads CASSLGGGHYNEQFF. CDR3 sequence (DNA): TGCGCCAGCAGCTTGGGGGGGGGCCACTACAATGAGCAGTTCTTC.

In this sample, this clone turned up once. The J gene is TRBJ2-3, the V gene TRBV5-1; TRBD2 aligns across 12 bases. This CDR3 has 17 residues. The junction had 8 bases not matched to a gene; V was cut back by 0 bases and J by 6 bases. CDR1 is SGHRS, CDR2 YFSETQ, per germline. CDR3 nucleotides: TGCGCCAGCAGCTTGGGTGGGGGACTAGCGGGTCGCGATACGCAGTATTTT. It encodes CASSLGGGLAGRDTQYF.

This clone has just one count. The V call is TRBV2, the J call TRBJ1-2, with 11 bases aligning to TRBD1. Germline trimming cut 6 bases from V and 8 bases from J; bases unmatched to any gene: 11. The CDR3 spans 15 residues. The germline V gene encodes CDR1 SNHLY and CDR2 FYNNEI. The CDR3 nucleotides are TGTGCCAGCAGCCTGGAAGGACAGGGGGCGCAGGGCTACACCTTC. Translation: CASSLEGQGAQGYTF.

V and J are TRBV18 and TRBJ2-7; D remains unclear. This CDR3 spans 13 amino acids. Germline CDR1 KGHSH, CDR2 LQKENI. V lost 2 bases, J lost 6 bases, and 11 bases lay in between. CDR3: CASSPISEAEQYF. The CDR3 DNA reads TGTGCCAGCTCACCAATTTCTGAAGCCGAGCAGTACTTC.

This chain links TRBV12-5 with TRBJ2-2; 7 nucleotides line up with TRBD2. Germline-derived CDR1 and CDR2 are LGHNT and FRNRAP. CDR3 length equals 18 residues. Unmatched junction bases numbered 10, after V lost 3 bases and J lost 0 bases. CDR3 region: CASGFLATGGTNTGELFF. Here the CDR3 DNA reads TGTGCTAGTGGTTTCCTCGCTACGGGGGGAACGAACACCGGGGAGCTGTTTTTT.